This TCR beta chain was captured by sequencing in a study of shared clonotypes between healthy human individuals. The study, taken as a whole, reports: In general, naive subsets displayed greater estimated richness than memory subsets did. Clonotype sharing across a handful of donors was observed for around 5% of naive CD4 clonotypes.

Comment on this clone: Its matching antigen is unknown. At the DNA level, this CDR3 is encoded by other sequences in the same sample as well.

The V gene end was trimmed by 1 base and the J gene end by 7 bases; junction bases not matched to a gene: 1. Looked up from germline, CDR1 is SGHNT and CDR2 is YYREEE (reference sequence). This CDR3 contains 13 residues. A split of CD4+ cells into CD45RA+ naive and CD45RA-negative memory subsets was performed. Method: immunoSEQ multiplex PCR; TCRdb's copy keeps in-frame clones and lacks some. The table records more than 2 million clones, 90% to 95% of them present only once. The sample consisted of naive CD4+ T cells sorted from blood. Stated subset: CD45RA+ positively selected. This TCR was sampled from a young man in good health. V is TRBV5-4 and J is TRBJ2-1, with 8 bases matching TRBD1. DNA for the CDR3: TGTGCCAGCAGCTTGACAGGGGGTAATGAGCAGTTCTTC. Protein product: CASSLTGGNEQFF.